This entry concerns a single TCR beta chain. As handled by the study authors: Scientists estimated how many nucleated cells there were by amplifying reference gene primers. Sequencing was performed with immunoSEQ multiplex PCR; in TCRdb, only in-frame clones are kept and a portion is missing. That table supplies the V and J calls and clone size; D and trimming were determined from the DNA. The sample has about 440,000 clones, more than 70% seen once. This specimen comes from a study of blood T cell repertoires in COVID-19. In the study overall: COVID-19 samples, acute and convalescent, were from the United States, Italy and Spain.

Germline-derived CDR1 and CDR2 are SGHRS and YFSETQ. With 0 bases clipped from V and 8 bases from J, the junction kept 3 bases outside the gene matches. The CDR3 has 13 residues. Seattle's enrolled individuals joined amid active infection and were then monitored longitudinally. This TCR was recovered from a woman aged 45 to 65 with COVID-19, enrolled during active disease. V gene TRBV5-1 combines with J gene TRBJ1-1, with 8 positions matching TRBD1. Input material: peripheral blood. The DNA for the CDR3 is TGCGCCAGCAGCTTGGAGGGACAGGCCGAAGCTTTCTTT. Its translation is CASSLEGQAEAFF.